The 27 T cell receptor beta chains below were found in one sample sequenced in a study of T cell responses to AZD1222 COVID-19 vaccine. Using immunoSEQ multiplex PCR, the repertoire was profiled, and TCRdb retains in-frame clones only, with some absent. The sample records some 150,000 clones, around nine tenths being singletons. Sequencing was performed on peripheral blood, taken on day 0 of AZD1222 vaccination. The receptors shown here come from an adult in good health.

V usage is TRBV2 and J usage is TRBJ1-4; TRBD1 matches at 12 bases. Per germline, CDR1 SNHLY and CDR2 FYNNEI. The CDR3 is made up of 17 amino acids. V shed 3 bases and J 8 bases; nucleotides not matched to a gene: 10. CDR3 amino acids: CASSDRDRGLPGEKLFF. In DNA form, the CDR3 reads TGTGCCAGCAGTGATCGGGACAGGGGGCTCCCCGGGGAAAAACTGTTTTTT. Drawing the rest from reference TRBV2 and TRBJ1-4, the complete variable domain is EPEVTQTPSHQVTQMGQEVILRCVPISNHLYFYWYRQILGQKVEFLVSFYNNEISEKSEIFDDQFSVERPDGSNFTLKIRSTKLEDSAMYFCASSDRDRGLPGEKLFFGSGTQLSVL.

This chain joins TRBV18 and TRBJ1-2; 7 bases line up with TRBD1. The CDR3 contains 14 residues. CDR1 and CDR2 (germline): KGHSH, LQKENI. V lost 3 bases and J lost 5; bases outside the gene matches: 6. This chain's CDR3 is CASSPTTGEYGYTF. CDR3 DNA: TGTGCCAGCTCACCGACCACAGGGGAGTATGGCTACACCTTC.

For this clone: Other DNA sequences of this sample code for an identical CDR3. The CDR3 sequence: CASSLGQSSYEQYF. For the CDR3, the DNA is TGCGCCAGCAGCCTCGGACAGAGCTCCTACGAGCAGTACTTC. This chain links TRBV5-1 with TRBJ2-7, with D possibly TRBD1 on 6 matching bases. Germline V gene data show CDR1 as SGHRS and CDR2 as YFSETQ. The V end was cut by 4 bases, the J end by 0 bases, with 11 bases between. The CDR3 runs to 14 residues. Based on the CDR3 plus reference TRBV5-1 and TRBJ2-7, the full variable domain is KAGVTQTPRYLIKTRGQQVTLSCSPISGHRSVSWYQQTPGQGLQFLFEYFSETQRNKGNFPGRFSGRQFSNSRSEMNVSTLELGDSALYLCASSLGQSSYEQYFGPGTRLTVT.

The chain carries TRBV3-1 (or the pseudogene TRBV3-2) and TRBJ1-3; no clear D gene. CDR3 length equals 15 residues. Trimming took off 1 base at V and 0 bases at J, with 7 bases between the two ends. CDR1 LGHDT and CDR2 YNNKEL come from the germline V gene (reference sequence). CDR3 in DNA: TGTGCCAGCAGCCAAGTCGGGATCTCTGGAAACACCATATATTTT. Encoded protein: CASSQVGISGNTIYF.

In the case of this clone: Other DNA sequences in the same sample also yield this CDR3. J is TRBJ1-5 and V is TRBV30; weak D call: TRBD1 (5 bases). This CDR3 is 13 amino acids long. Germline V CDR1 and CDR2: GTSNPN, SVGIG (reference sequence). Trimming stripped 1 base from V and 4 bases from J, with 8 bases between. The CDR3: CAWSGGRNQPQHF. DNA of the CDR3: TGTGCCTGGAGTGGGGGGAGGAATCAGCCCCAGCATTTT.

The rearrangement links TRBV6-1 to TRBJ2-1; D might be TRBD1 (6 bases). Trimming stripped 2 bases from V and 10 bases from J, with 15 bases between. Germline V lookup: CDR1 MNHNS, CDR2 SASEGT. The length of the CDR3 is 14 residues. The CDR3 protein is CASSELRGSLEQFF. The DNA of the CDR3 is TGTGCCAGCAGTGAACTCAGGGGATCCCTAGAGCAGTTCTTC.

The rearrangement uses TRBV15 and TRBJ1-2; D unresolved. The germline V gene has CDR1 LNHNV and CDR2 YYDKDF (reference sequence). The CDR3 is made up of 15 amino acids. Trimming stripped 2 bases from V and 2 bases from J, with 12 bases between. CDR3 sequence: CATSRTLGDNYGYTF. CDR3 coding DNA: TGTGCCACCAGCAGAACCCTGGGCGACAACTATGGCTACACCTTC.

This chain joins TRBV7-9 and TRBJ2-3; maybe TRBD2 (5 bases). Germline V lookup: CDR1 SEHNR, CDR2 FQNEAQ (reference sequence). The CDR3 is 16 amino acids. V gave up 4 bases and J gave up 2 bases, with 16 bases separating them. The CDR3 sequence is CASSSWLGAPTDTQYF. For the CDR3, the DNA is TGTGCCAGCAGCTCCTGGTTGGGAGCTCCCACAGATACGCAGTATTTT.

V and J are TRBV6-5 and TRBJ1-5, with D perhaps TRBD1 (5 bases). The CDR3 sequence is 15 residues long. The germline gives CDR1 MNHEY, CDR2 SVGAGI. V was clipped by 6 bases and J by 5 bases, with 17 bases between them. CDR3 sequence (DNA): TGTGCCAGCAGACCGGGACCTGGGTTCCATCAGCCCCAGCATTTT. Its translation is CASRPGPGFHQPQHF.

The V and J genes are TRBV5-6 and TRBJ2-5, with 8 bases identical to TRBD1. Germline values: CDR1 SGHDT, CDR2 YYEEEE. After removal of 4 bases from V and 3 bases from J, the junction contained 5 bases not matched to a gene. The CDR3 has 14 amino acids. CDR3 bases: TGTGCCAGCAGCATACAGGACAGGGAAGAGACCCAGTACTTC. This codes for CASSIQDREETQYF. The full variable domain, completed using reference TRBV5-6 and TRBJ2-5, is DAGVTQSPTHLIKTRGQQVTLRCSPKSGHDTVSWYQQALGQGPQFIFQYYEEEERQRGNFPDRFSGHQFPNYSSELNVNALLLGDSALYLCASSIQDREETQYFGPGTRLLVL.

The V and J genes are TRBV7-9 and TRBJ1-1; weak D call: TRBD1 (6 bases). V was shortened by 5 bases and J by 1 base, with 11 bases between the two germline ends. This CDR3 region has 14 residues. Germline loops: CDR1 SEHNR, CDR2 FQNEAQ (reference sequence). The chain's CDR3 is CASSQNRANTEAFF. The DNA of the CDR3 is TGTGCCAGCAGCCAAAACAGGGCGAACACTGAAGCTTTCTTT. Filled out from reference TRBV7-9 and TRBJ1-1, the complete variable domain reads DTGVSQNPRHKITKRGQNVTFRCDPISEHNRLYWYRQTLGQGPEFLTYFQNEAQLEKSRLLSDRFSAERPKGSFSTLEIQRTEQGDSAMYLCASSQNRANTEAFFGQGTRLTVV.

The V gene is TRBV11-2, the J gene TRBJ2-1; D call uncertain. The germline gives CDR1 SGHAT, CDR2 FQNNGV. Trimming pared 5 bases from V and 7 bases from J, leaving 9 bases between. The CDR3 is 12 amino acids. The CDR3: CASSPVGNEQFF. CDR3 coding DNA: TGTGCCAGCAGCCCTGTCGGGAATGAGCAGTTCTTC.

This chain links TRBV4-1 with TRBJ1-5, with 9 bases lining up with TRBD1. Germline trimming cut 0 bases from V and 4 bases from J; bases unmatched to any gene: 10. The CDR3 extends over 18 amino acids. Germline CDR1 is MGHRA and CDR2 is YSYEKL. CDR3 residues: CASSQDPEGTGNNQPQHF. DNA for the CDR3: TGCGCCAGCAGCCAAGATCCGGAGGGGACAGGGAATAATCAGCCCCAGCATTTT.

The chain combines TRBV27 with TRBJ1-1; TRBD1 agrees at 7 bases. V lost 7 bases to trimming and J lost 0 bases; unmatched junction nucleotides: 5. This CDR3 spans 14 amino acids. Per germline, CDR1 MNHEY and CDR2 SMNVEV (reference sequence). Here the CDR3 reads CASKPGGLNTEAFF. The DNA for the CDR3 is TGTGCCAGCAAACCAGGGGGGTTGAACACTGAAGCTTTCTTT.

CDR3 nucleotides: TGCGCCAGCAGCCAAGGCATTAGCAGCTCACAAGAGACCCAGTACTTC. Translated: CASSQGISSSQETQYF. V usage is TRBV4-1 and J usage is TRBJ2-5; no firm D call. CDR3 length equals 16 residues. The V end was cut by 1 base, the J end by 2 bases, with 14 bases between. Germline V CDR1 and CDR2: MGHRA, YSYEKL.

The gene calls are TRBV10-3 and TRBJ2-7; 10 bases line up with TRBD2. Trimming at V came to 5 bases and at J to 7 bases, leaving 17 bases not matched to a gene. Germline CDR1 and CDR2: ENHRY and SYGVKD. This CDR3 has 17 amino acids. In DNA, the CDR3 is TGTGCCATCAGTCCCATTACTAGCGGGACCCCCCGGCAGGAGCAGTACTTC. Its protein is CAISPITSGTPRQEQYF.

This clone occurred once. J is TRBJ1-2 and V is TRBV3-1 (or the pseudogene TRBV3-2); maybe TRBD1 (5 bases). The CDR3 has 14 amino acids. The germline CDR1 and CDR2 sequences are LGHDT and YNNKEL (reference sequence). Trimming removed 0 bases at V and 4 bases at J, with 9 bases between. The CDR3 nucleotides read TGTGCCAGCAGCCAAGAGAGGGGTGGCTATGGCTACACCTTC. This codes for CASSQERGGYGYTF.

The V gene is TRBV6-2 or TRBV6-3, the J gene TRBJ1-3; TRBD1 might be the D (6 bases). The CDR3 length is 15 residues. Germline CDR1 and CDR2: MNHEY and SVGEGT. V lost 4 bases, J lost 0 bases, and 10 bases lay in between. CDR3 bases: TGTGCCAGCAGTTCGGACAGCTCCTCTGGAAACACCATATATTTT. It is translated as CASSSDSSSGNTIYF.

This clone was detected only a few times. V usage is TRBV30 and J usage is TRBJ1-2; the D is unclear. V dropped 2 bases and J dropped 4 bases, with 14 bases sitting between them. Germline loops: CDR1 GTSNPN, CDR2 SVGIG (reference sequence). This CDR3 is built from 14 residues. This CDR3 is CAWSSALAAYGYTF. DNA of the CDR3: TGTGCCTGGAGTTCTGCCCTAGCAGCCTATGGCTACACCTTC.

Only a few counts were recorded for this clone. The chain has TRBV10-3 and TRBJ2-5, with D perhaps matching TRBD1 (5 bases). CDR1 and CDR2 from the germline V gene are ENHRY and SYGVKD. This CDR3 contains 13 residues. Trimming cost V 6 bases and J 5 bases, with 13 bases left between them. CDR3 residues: CAIRDTQMETQYF. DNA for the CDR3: TGTGCCATCAGGGACACTCAAATGGAGACCCAGTACTTC.

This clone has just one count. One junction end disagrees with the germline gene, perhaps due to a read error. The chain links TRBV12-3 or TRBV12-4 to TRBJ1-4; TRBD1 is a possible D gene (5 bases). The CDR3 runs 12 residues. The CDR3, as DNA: TGTGCCAGCAGTGGTCCGGGACCAGACCTCCTTTTT. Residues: CASSGPGPDLLF.

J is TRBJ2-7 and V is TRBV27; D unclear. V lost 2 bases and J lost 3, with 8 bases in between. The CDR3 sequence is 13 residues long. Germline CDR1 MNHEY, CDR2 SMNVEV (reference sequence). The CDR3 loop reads CASSLTQDYEQYF. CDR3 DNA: TGTGCCAGCAGTTTAACCCAGGACTACGAGCAGTACTTC.

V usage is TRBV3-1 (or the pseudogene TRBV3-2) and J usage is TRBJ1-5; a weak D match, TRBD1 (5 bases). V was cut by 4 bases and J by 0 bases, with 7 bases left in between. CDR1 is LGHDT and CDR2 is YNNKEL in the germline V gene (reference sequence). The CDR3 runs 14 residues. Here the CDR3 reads CASSPDNSNQPQHF. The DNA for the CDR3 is TGTGCCAGCAGCCCGGACAATAGCAATCAGCCCCAGCATTTT.

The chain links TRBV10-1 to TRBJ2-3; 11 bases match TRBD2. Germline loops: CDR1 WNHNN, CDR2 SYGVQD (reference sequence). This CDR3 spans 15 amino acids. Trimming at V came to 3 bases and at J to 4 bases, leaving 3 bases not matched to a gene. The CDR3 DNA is TGCGCCAGCAGTGAACTAGCGGGAGTAGCAGATACGCAGTATTTT. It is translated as CASSELAGVADTQYF.

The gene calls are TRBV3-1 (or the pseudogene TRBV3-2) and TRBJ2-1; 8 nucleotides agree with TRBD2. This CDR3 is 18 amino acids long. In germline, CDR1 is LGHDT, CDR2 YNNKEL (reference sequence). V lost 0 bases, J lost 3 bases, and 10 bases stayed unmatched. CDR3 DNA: TGTGCCAGCAGCCAAGAGGGCGGGAGACTAGCGAGCTACAATGAGCAGTTCTTC. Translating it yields CASSQEGGRLASYNEQFF.

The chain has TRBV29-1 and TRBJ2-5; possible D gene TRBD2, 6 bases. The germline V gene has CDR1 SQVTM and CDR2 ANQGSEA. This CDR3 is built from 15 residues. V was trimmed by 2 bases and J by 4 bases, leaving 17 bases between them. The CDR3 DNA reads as TGCAGCGTTGAAATCTGGGGAGGTCGGGGAGAGACCCAGTACTTC. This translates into CSVEIWGGRGETQYF.

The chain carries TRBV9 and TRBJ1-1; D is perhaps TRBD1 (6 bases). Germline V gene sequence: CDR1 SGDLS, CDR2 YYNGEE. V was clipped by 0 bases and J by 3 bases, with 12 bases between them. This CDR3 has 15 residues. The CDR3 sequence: CASSVVGGGHTEAFF. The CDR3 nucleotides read TGTGCCAGCAGCGTAGTTGGAGGGGGACACACTGAAGCTTTCTTT.